This T cell receptor (beta chain) was recorded in a study of blood T cells in healthy people across ages. Turning to the study itself: For every two T cells, template switching captured about one barcoded beta molecule.

This CDR3 spans 17 amino acids. The V and J ends lost 7 bases and 3 bases, in that order; junction bases with no gene match: 12. Germline V lookup: CDR1 MDHEN, CDR2 SYDVKM. Then a second PCR, running about 7 to 11 cycles, was carried out with a sample-barcoded 5' primer and a J-beta primer mix. TCRdb independently ran MiXCR on the 5' RACE reads; one entry per CDR3 protein. The sample lists around 1,900,000 distinct CDR3 sequences, approximately 39% occurring once. There were healthy Caucasian individuals from Russia, aged 6 to 90, serving as donors. This receptor was identified in a human donor in good health. Sequences were obtained from blood. V is TRBV28 and J is TRBJ1-5; 10 bases match TRBD1. Here the CDR3 reads CASTKTGQGRFNQPQHF. The CDR3 DNA reads as TGTGCCAGCACAAAAACGGGACAGGGGCGATTCAATCAGCCCCAGCATTTT. Together with reference TRBV28 and TRBJ1-5, the CDR3 gives the full variable domain: DVKVTQSSRYLVKRTGEKVFLECVQDMDHENMFWYRQDPGLGLRLIYFSYDVKMKEKGDIPEGYSVSREKKERFSLILESASTNQTSMYLCASTKTGQGRFNQPQHFGDGTRLSIL.